This TCR beta chain was observed in a study of shared clonotypes between healthy human individuals. The run depth of the assay was deep. Each cell subset's genomic DNA was divided evenly among several immunoSEQ plates. Sequenced by immunoSEQ multiplex PCR; TCRdb stores in-frame clones only, minus some. The sample carries 1.5 million to 2.5 million clones, less than 95% recorded once. Naive CD8 cells were CD45RO-negative, positively selected for CCR7, excluding terminally differentiated effector memory CD45RA+ cells. Within Nashville, Tennessee resided all donors, each a Caucasian adult. Sequenced: naive CD8+ T cells sorted from blood. This receptor was obtained from a man between 18 and 29 years old in good health.

The CDR3 sequence is CASSEVRNSPLHF. CDR3 bases: TGCGCCAGCAGTGAGGTCCGAAATTCACCCCTCCACTTT. This chain links TRBV10-2 with TRBJ1-6; D is uncertain. CDR3 length: 13 residues. The germline V gene has CDR1 WSHSY and CDR2 SAAADI. V was clipped by 2 bases and J by 7 bases, with 6 bases between them.